This TCR beta chain was recovered during a study of OX40 agonist ivuxolimab in advanced cancers. In this sample, this clone turned up a few times. The method was immunoSEQ multiplex PCR; TCRdb's version includes in-frame clones alone and lacks a portion of them. Found here are tens of thousands of clones, about nine tenths of them singletons; the top ten hold around 7.4%. V was cut by 4 bases and J by 5 bases, with 15 bases left in between. Germline V lookup: CDR1 MGHRA, CDR2 YSYEKL. This CDR3 region has 15 residues. The clonotype was recovered from an adult with an advanced solid tumor such as melanoma, head and neck, liver or kidney cancer. The J gene is TRBJ2-1, the V gene TRBV4-1; possibly TRBD1 or TRBD2 for D (5 bases each). Sample: CD4+ or CD8+ T cells sorted from blood, taken in a trial of the OX40 agonist ivuxolimab. DNA for the CDR3: TGCGCCAGCAGCCCCTCCTCCGGGACGCACAATGAGCAGTTCTTC. Its protein product is CASSPSSGTHNEQFF.